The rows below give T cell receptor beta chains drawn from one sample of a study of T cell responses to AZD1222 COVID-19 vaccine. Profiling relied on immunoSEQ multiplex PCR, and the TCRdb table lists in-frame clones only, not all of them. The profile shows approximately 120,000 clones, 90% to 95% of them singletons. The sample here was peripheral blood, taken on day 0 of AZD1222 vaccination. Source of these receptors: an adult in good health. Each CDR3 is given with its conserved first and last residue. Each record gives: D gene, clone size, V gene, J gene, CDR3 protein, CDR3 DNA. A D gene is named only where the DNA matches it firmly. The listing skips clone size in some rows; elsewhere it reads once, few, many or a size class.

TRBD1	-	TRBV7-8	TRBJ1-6	CASSSQGASPLHF	TGTGCCAGCAGCTCACAGGGGGCTTCACCCCTCCACTTT
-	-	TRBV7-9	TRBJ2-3	CASSLALGATDTQYF	TGTGCCAGCAGCTTAGCTCTGGGGGCCACAGATACGCAGTATTTT
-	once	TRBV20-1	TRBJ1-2	CSATRAVSYTF	TGCAGTGCTACCAGGGCTGTCAGCTACACCTTC
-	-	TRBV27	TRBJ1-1	CASSGRGHTEAFF	TGTGCCAGCAGTGGAAGGGGTCACACTGAAGCTTTCTTT
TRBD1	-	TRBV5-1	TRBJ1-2	CASTPGGTGNGYTF	TGCGCCAGCACTCCGGGCGGGACAGGGAACGGCTACACCTTC
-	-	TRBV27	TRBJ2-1	CASSFYGSDEQFF	TGTGCCAGCAGTTTTTACGGGTCTGATGAGCAGTTCTTC
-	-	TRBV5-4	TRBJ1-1	CASSLAQGTGAEAFF	TGTGCCAGCAGCTTGGCCCAGGGGACCGGAGCTGAAGCTTTCTTT
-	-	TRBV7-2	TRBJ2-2	CASKRGGTGELFF	TGTGCCAGCAAAAGAGGGGGCACCGGGGAGCTGTTTTTT
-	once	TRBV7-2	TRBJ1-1	CASSSQTGSYEAFF	TGTGCCAGCAGCTCCCAGACAGGCAGCTATGAAGCTTTCTTT
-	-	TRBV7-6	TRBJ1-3	CASSPGQGKGNTIYF	TGTGCCAGCAGCCCAGGGCAGGGAAAAGGAAACACCATATATTTT
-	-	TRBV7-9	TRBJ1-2	CASSPMGAGRFNYGYTF	TGTGCCAGCAGCCCAATGGGGGCAGGGAGATTCAACTATGGCTACACCTTC
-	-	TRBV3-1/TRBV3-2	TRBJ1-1	CASSQGPGRDTEAFF	TGTGCCAGCAGCCAGGGCCCGGGGAGGGACACTGAAGCTTTCTTT
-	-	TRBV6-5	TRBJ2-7	CASSPNSVPHEQYF	TGTGCCAGCAGTCCAAACTCAGTCCCCCACGAGCAGTACTTC
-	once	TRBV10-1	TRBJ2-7	CASSEGRGSSYEQYF	TGCGCCAGCAGTGAGGGTAGGGGATCGTCCTACGAGCAGTACTTC
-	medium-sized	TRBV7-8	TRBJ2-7	CASSREGSYEQYF	TGTGCCAGCAGCCGGGAAGGTTCCTACGAGCAGTACTTC
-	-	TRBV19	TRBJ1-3	CASRDLSSGNTIYF	TGTGCCAGTAGGGACCTGAGCTCTGGAAACACCATATATTTT
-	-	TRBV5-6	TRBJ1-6	CASSLIRRAGDGNSPLHF	TGTGCCAGCAGCTTGATTAGGCGGGCAGGTGACGGTAATTCACCCCTCCACTTT